The source of this T cell receptor (beta chain) is a study of blood T cell repertoires in COVID-19. Study overall: Sample material is recorded as cDNA or gDNA derived from T cells, B-cell-depleted T cells, or PBMCs.

Enrolment of Seattle patients took place during active infection, and they were followed longitudinally. This CDR3 contains 13 residues. CDR1 is KGHDR, CDR2 SFDVKD, per germline. Trimming took off 4 bases at V and 9 bases at J, with 12 bases between the two ends. Sequencing used immunoSEQ multiplex PCR; TCRdb keeps in-frame clones, though not all of them. Seen here are about 160,000 clones, around 83% observed once, and the top ten hold over 5%. The chain links TRBV24-1 to TRBJ2-1; tentative D call: TRBD1 (6 bases). The receptor was derived from a woman in her fifties or sixties with COVID-19, enrolled during active disease. Sequenced input: peripheral blood. The CDR3, as DNA: TGTGCCACCAGTGACCCAACAGGGCTTGAGCAGTTCTTC. Protein: CATSDPTGLEQFF.